These 30 T cell receptor beta chains originate from one sample sequenced in a study of identical twins. One entry per CDR3 protein results from TCRdb running MiXCR on the 5' RACE reads. The sample yields about 660,000 distinct CDR3 sequences, 8% to 9% seen once. The sample was also linked to a second study, of yellow fever vaccine responses in identical twins.

The specimen was PBMCs. These receptors came from a woman aged 18-29 years in good health.

The table lists this clonotype with a few counts. The gene calls are TRBV6-2 or TRBV6-3 and TRBJ2-1; D uncertain. V gave up 2 bases and J gave up 4 bases, with 15 bases separating them. Germline CDR1 and CDR2: MNHEY and SVGEGT. This CDR3 is 16 amino acids long. The CDR3 here is CASSYPSSFGYNEQFF. The DNA for the CDR3 is TGTGCCAGCAGTTACCCCTCTAGTTTCGGTTACAATGAGCAGTTCTTC.

The genes are TRBV28 and TRBJ1-3; 7 nucleotides match TRBD1. The CDR3 is made up of 14 amino acids. The ends lost 8 bases at V and 4 bases at J; junction bases unmatched: 8. Germline V CDR1 and CDR2: MDHEN, SYDVKM. The CDR3 sequence is CASGQQGWGNTIYF. The CDR3 nucleotides read TGTGCCAGCGGACAACAGGGGTGGGGAAACACCATATATTTT. Drawing the rest from reference TRBV28 and TRBJ1-3, the complete variable domain is DVKVTQSSRYLVKRTGEKVFLECVQDMDHENMFWYRQDPGLGLRLIYFSYDVKMKEKGDIPEGYSVSREKKERFSLILESASTNQTSMYLCASGQQGWGNTIYFGEGSWLTVV.

The chain joins TRBV28 to TRBJ2-7; D is perhaps TRBD2 (5 bases). V shed 8 bases and J shed 0 bases, with 11 bases lying between them. The CDR3 has 13 residues. Germline V gene sequence: CDR1 MDHEN, CDR2 SYDVKM. The CDR3 loop reads CASGLAHSYEQYF. The CDR3 DNA reads TGTGCCAGCGGGTTAGCGCACTCCTACGAGCAGTACTTC.

The sample holds a few counts of this clonotype. The chain couples TRBV7-9 to TRBJ2-5; D ambiguous. CDR1 and CDR2 from the germline V gene are SEHNR and FQNEAQ (reference sequence). The CDR3 is 17 amino acids. Deletions cut 1 base from V and 2 bases from J, with 17 bases between. Here the CDR3 DNA reads TGTGCCAGCAGCTTAGAGTACTCAGGCGCTAAACAAGAGACCCAGTACTTC. It encodes CASSLEYSGAKQETQYF.

This clonotype was seen at least ten times. The chain employs TRBV3-1 and TRBJ2-1, with TRBD2 identical over 7 bases. The V gene's germline CDR1 is LGHDT and CDR2 YNNKEL (reference sequence). This CDR3 comprises 14 residues. Trimming took 4 bases from V and 7 from J; bases not matched to a gene: 7. CDR3 sequence reads: CASSLRDGGNEQFF. The DNA of the CDR3 is TGTGCCAGCAGCCTTAGGGACGGGGGGAATGAGCAGTTCTTC.

This clonotype was detected ten times or more. The V gene is TRBV6-4, the J gene TRBJ1-2; D is possibly TRBD1 (5 bases). Germline CDR1 and CDR2: MRHNA and SNTAGT. Trimming took 5 bases from V and 2 from J, leaving 12 bases between them. This CDR3 has 14 amino acids. The CDR3 DNA sequence: TGTGCCAGCAGTATCGCGGGGACCAACTATGGCTACACCTTC. Its translation: CASSIAGTNYGYTF.

At least ten counts were recorded for this clonotype. V gene TRBV9 combines with J gene TRBJ1-2; 9 bases align to TRBD1. The ends lost 3 bases at V and 2 bases at J; junction bases unmatched: 2. The CDR3 consists of 14 residues. Looked up from germline, CDR1 is SGDLS and CDR2 is YYNGEE. CDR3 loop: CASSGDRANYGYTF. The CDR3 DNA is TGTGCCAGCAGCGGGGACAGGGCGAACTATGGCTACACCTTC.

The J gene is TRBJ2-5, the V gene TRBV20-1, with D perhaps being TRBD1 or TRBD2 (5 bases each). CDR1 is DFQATT, CDR2 SNEGSKA, per germline (reference sequence). Between the trimmed V and J ends, which lost 2 bases and 5 bases, there was a span of 9 bases. The CDR3 consists of 12 residues. The CDR3 DNA follows: TGCAGTGCTAGACCCTGGGGGGAGACCCAGTACTTC. Residues: CSARPWGETQYF.

This clonotype turned up a few times. This chain joins TRBV10-1 and TRBJ2-7; 9 bases map to TRBD2. V lost 7 bases, J lost 4 bases, and 14 bases stayed unmatched. Looked up from germline, CDR1 is WNHNN and CDR2 is SYGVQD (reference sequence). This CDR3 region has 16 residues. CDR3 in amino acids: CASTEGIAGAVYEQYF. The CDR3 bases are TGCGCCAGCACCGAGGGGATAGCGGGAGCGGTGTACGAGCAGTACTTC.

This clonotype was detected many times. This rearrangement joins TRBV7-6 to TRBJ1-4; unclear D gene. Trimming cost V 1 base and J 8 bases, with 11 bases left between them. Germline assignment: CDR1 SGHVS and CDR2 FNYEAQ. The CDR3 sequence is 14 residues long. The CDR3 bases are TGTGCCAGCAGCTTAGGAGGGCAGGTAGAAAAACTGTTTTTT. This encodes CASSLGGQVEKLFF. Using reference TRBV7-6 and TRBJ1-4 for the parts outside the CDR3, the full variable domain is GAGVSQSPRYKVTKRGQDVALRCDPISGHVSLYWYRQALGQGPEFLTYFNYEAQQDKSGLPNDRFSAERPEGSISTLTIQRTEQRDSAMYRCASSLGGQVEKLFFGSGTQLSVL.

V and J are TRBV28 and TRBJ2-2, with D perhaps assigned TRBD1 or TRBD2 (5 bases each). V was trimmed by 6 bases and J by 0 bases, leaving 17 bases between them. The CDR3 extends over 17 amino acids. Looked up from germline, CDR1 is MDHEN and CDR2 is SYDVKM. Here the CDR3 DNA reads TGTGCCAGCAGCTACCATGGGACGTCTTCGAACACCGGGGAGCTGTTTTTT. It yields the protein CASSYHGTSSNTGELFF. Drawing the rest from reference TRBV28 and TRBJ2-2, the complete variable domain is DVKVTQSSRYLVKRTGEKVFLECVQDMDHENMFWYRQDPGLGLRLIYFSYDVKMKEKGDIPEGYSVSREKKERFSLILESASTNQTSMYLCASSYHGTSSNTGELFFGEGSRLTVL.

The V and J genes are TRBV3-1 and TRBJ2-6; unclear D gene. Per the germline V gene, CDR1 is LGHDT and CDR2 is YNNKEL (reference sequence). V lost 6 bases, J lost 0 bases, and 9 bases lay in between. This CDR3 is 15 amino acids long. The CDR3 reads CASRHSSSGANVLTF. The CDR3 DNA sequence: TGTGCCAGCAGACATTCAAGCTCTGGGGCCAACGTCCTGACTTTC.

This clonotype was observed at least ten times. J is TRBJ2-5 and V is TRBV12-3 or TRBV12-4; maybe TRBD1 (5 bases). V lost 6 bases and J lost 5, with 10 bases in between. The CDR3 extends over 12 amino acids. Here the CDR3 DNA reads TGTGCCAGCAGGGGGCGGCGGGAGACCCAGTACTTC. Protein sequence: CASRGRRETQYF.

Only a few counts were recorded for this clonotype. The J gene is TRBJ2-7, the V gene TRBV20-1; 12 bases match TRBD2. The junction had 3 bases not matched to a gene; V was cut back by 3 bases and J by 3 bases. The CDR3 covers 14 residues. CDR1 and CDR2 from the germline V gene are DFQATT and SNEGSKA (reference sequence). The CDR3 reads CSASRLAGDYEQYF. CDR3 in DNA: TGCAGTGCTAGCCGACTAGCGGGAGACTACGAGCAGTACTTC.

The table lists this clonotype with a few counts. The V gene is TRBV28, the J gene TRBJ2-4; 9 bases map to TRBD1. Germline values: CDR1 MDHEN, CDR2 SYDVKM. CDR3 length: 16 amino acids. V shed 1 base, J shed 6 bases, and the junction held 7 bases outside the gene matches. The CDR3 loop is CASSLFQGQGRNIQYF. The CDR3 DNA sequence: TGTGCCAGCAGTTTATTCCAGGGACAGGGAAGAAACATTCAGTACTTC.

V gene TRBV3-1 combines with J gene TRBJ2-7, with TRBD1 as a possible D gene (5 bases). This CDR3 contains 15 residues. Germline V lookup: CDR1 LGHDT, CDR2 YNNKEL (reference sequence). Trimming took off 0 bases at V and 5 bases at J, with 14 bases between the two ends. Here the CDR3 reads CASSQEVTGRNEQYF. The CDR3 nucleotides read TGTGCCAGCAGCCAAGAGGTAACAGGTCGCAACGAGCAGTACTTC.

This clonotype was counted ten times or more. This chain links TRBV7-2 with TRBJ2-1, with TRBD2 identical over 8 bases. Germline CDR1 reads SGHTA; CDR2 reads FQGNSA. Losses at the gene ends were 2 bases for V and 6 bases for J; bases not matched to a gene: 9. This CDR3 comprises 16 residues. The CDR3 loop is CASSLFSGGPGNEQFF. The CDR3 nucleotides read TGTGCCAGCAGCTTATTCTCGGGAGGGCCAGGCAATGAGCAGTTCTTC. The complete variable domain, with remaining parts taken from reference TRBV7-2 and TRBJ2-1, reads GAGVSQSPSNKVTEKGKDVELRCDPISGHTALYWYRQSLGQGLEFLIYFQGNSAPDKSGLPSDRFSAERTGGSVSTLTIQRTQQEDSAVYLCASSLFSGGPGNEQFFGPGTRLTVL.

This clonotype was observed many times. The V call is TRBV5-1, the J call TRBJ2-5; the D is unclear. V lost 0 bases, J lost 3 bases, and 3 bases lay in between. Germline values: CDR1 SGHRS, CDR2 YFSETQ. This CDR3 is built from 12 residues. The CDR3: CASSLEEETQYF. The CDR3 DNA follows: TGCGCCAGCAGCTTGGAGGAAGAGACCCAGTACTTC. The whole variable domain, remainder taken from reference TRBV5-1 and TRBJ2-5, is KAGVTQTPRYLIKTRGQQVTLSCSPISGHRSVSWYQQTPGQGLQFLFEYFSETQRNKGNFPGRFSGRQFSNSRSEMNVSTLELGDSALYLCASSLEEETQYFGPGTRLLVL.

This clonotype was counted many times. The chain combines TRBV24-1 with TRBJ2-2; 10 bases are shared with TRBD1. Germline V lookup: CDR1 KGHDR, CDR2 SFDVKD. J was trimmed by 5 bases and V by 0 bases; bases with no gene match: 5. The CDR3 runs to 17 residues. As DNA, the CDR3 is TGTGCCACCAGTGATTTGCGGACAGGGGGTGATACCGGGGAGCTGTTTTTT. Its protein product is CATSDLRTGGDTGELFF.

The chain is built from TRBV27 and TRBJ2-5, with TRBD2 matching 8 bases. Per the germline V gene, CDR1 is MNHEY and CDR2 is SMNVEV (reference sequence). The CDR3 contains 16 residues. The V and J ends lost 5 bases and 2 bases, in that order; junction bases with no gene match: 10. CDR3 protein: CASSPPLRGEQETQYF. The CDR3, as DNA: TGTGCCAGCAGTCCCCCTCTGCGGGGGGAGCAAGAGACCCAGTACTTC.

The J gene is TRBJ2-3, the V gene TRBV9, with D perhaps TRBD2 (7 bases). V was pared by 0 bases and J by 2 bases, with 13 bases between. Germline V CDR1 and CDR2: SGDLS, YYNGEE. This CDR3 has 16 amino acids. The CDR3 is CASSVEGGGHTDTQYF. CDR3 coding DNA: TGTGCCAGCAGCGTAGAGGGGGGGGGCCACACAGATACGCAGTATTTT.

This CDR3 is CSASPITGTGTINEQFF. CDR3 sequence (DNA): TGCAGTGCTAGCCCTATTACCGGGACAGGGACTATCAATGAGCAGTTCTTC. This rearrangement joins TRBV20-1 to TRBJ2-1; 9 bases fit TRBD1. CDR1 and CDR2 (germline): DFQATT, SNEGSKA (reference sequence). This CDR3 has 17 amino acids. V lost 3 bases and J lost 6; bases outside the gene matches: 15.

This clonotype was seen at least ten times. The CDR3 DNA reads as TGTGCCAGCAGACCAACAGGGTTCGAATACGAGCAGTACTTC. Translated, it gives CASRPTGFEYEQYF. This chain uses TRBV12-3 or TRBV12-4 with TRBJ2-7; D possibly corresponds to TRBD1 (6 bases). This CDR3 spans 14 amino acids. V shed 6 bases and J shed 4 bases, with 16 bases lying between them.

This clonotype was recorded many times. This rearrangement joins TRBV7-2 to TRBJ2-7; perhaps TRBD1 as D (6 bases). The CDR3 covers 14 residues. V was cut by 5 bases and J by 0 bases, with 11 bases left in between. The germline CDR1 and CDR2 sequences are SGHTA and FQGNSA. The chain's CDR3 is CASSRTGFSYEQYF. The CDR3 nucleotides read TGTGCCAGCAGCCGTACAGGGTTCTCCTACGAGCAGTACTTC.

The chain employs TRBV3-1 and TRBJ2-2, with a tentative D call TRBD2 (5 bases). The V end was cut by 2 bases, the J end by 3 bases, with 13 bases between. Germline CDR1 is LGHDT and CDR2 is YNNKEL (reference sequence). This CDR3 is built from 16 residues. The CDR3 region has the DNA TGTGCCAGCAGCCAACTGTCTAGCTCAGACACCGGGGAGCTGTTTTTT. Translated, it gives CASSQLSSSDTGELFF.

This rearrangement joins TRBV7-9 to TRBJ2-5; perhaps TRBD2 as D (5 bases). Germline V CDR1 and CDR2: SEHNR, FQNEAQ (reference sequence). This CDR3 has 14 amino acids. V lost 1 base and J 5 bases, leaving 11 bases between the germline ends. The CDR3 is CASSLETTRETQYF. The CDR3 DNA follows: TGTGCCAGCAGCTTAGAGACTACGAGGGAGACCCAGTACTTC.

The CDR3 reads CASSSPPVGSYNEQFF. The CDR3 DNA is TGTGCCAGCAGCTCCCCTCCCGTAGGGTCCTACAATGAGCAGTTCTTC. J is TRBJ2-1 and V is TRBV5-6; D remains unclear. Germline V gene sequence: CDR1 SGHDT, CDR2 YYEEEE. CDR3 length: 16 amino acids. V was pared by 3 bases and J by 1 base, with 14 bases between.

V and J are TRBV29-1 and TRBJ1-3; D is possibly TRBD1 (5 bases). Germline assignment: CDR1 SQVTM and CDR2 ANQGSEA. CDR3 length: 13 residues. V lost 7 bases and J 0 bases, leaving 10 bases between the germline ends. CDR3 bases: TGCAGCGCCCAGGGAAGCTCTGGAAACACCATATATTTT. Its translation is CSAQGSSGNTIYF.

This clonotype has only a few counts. V and J are TRBV7-9 and TRBJ2-7; 10 positions agree with TRBD1. Germline CDR1 reads SEHNR; CDR2 reads FQNEAQ (reference sequence). V trimming: 7 bases; J trimming: 4 bases; junction bases outside the gene matches: 7. The CDR3 is 14 residues long. CDR3 nucleotides: TGTGCCAGCACAAATGGACAGGGGGGGTACGAGCAGTACTTC. It yields the protein CASTNGQGGYEQYF. The full variable domain, completed using reference TRBV7-9 and TRBJ2-7, is DTGVSQNPRHKITKRGQNVTFRCDPISEHNRLYWYRQTLGQGPEFLTYFQNEAQLEKSRLLSDRFSAERPKGSFSTLEIQRTEQGDSAMYLCASTNGQGGYEQYFGPGTRLTVT.

This chain joins TRBV3-1 and TRBJ2-3; D not certain. The V and J ends lost 1 base and 5 bases respectively, with 7 bases between them. Germline V gene sequence: CDR1 LGHDT, CDR2 YNNKEL (reference sequence). CDR3 length equals 13 residues. CDR3 region: CASSQVARDTQYF. In nucleotides, the CDR3 is TGTGCCAGCAGCCAAGTGGCAAGAGATACGCAGTATTTT.